A single sample gave rise to the 13 T cell receptor beta chains below, sequenced in a study of cytomegalovirus exposure and HLA in healthy donors. Researchers ran the PCR with 60 Vbeta and 13 Jbeta primers. Method: immunoSEQ multiplex PCR; TCRdb's copy keeps in-frame clones and lacks some. This table holds approximately 220,000 clones, just over 75% found once. Input material: PBMCs. These TCRs come from a man younger than 30 in good health and CMV-seronegative.

This rearrangement joins TRBV10-3 to TRBJ1-3; D is ambiguous. Germline CDR1 reads ENHRY; CDR2 reads SYGVKD. The V end lost 7 bases, the J end lost 0 bases, and 7 bases lay between the germline ends. This CDR3 spans 13 amino acids. The DNA of the CDR3 is TGTGCCATCACCGAACACTCTGGAAACACCATATATTTT. Residues: CAITEHSGNTIYF.

The table lists this clone with a few counts. The rearrangement uses TRBV7-9 and TRBJ1-1; D gene uncertain. Per the germline V gene, CDR1 is SEHNR and CDR2 is FQNEAQ (reference sequence). The length of the CDR3 is 15 residues. Trimming removed 1 base from V and 3 bases from J, with 12 bases in between. This CDR3 reads CASSLDPYTDTEAFF. The CDR3 bases are TGTGCCAGCAGCTTAGATCCTTATACTGACACTGAAGCTTTCTTT.

V gene TRBV2 combines with J gene TRBJ2-1; D possibly corresponds to TRBD1 (5 bases). CDR1 is SNHLY, CDR2 FYNNEI, per germline. The CDR3 covers 16 residues. The ends were cut back, 4 bases at V and 0 bases at J, with 13 bases in the middle. The DNA for the CDR3 is TGTGCCAGCAGTGTGACAGTTAGGGGCTCCTACAATGAGCAGTTCTTC. This gives the protein CASSVTVRGSYNEQFF.

The rearrangement joins TRBV5-4 to TRBJ2-1; 8 nucleotides agree with TRBD2. Trimming took 2 bases from V and 3 from J; bases not matched to a gene: 4. The germline CDR1 and CDR2 sequences are SGHNT and YYREEE (reference sequence). This CDR3 region has 15 residues. CDR3 sequence (DNA): TGTGCCAGCAGCTTAACTAGCGGAGACTACAATGAGCAGTTCTTC. This gives the protein CASSLTSGDYNEQFF.

The CDR3 sequence: CASSLMGQRSYEQYF. The CDR3 region has the DNA TGTGCCAGCAGCTTAATGGGACAGCGCTCCTACGAGCAGTACTTC. J is TRBJ2-7 and V is TRBV7-9, with 7 bases lining up with TRBD1. The CDR3 has 15 amino acids. Per the germline V gene, CDR1 is SEHNR and CDR2 is FQNEAQ (reference sequence). V gave up 2 bases and J gave up 0 bases; unmatched junction bases: 4.

This clone has only a few counts. The CDR3 coding sequence is TGCGCCAGCAGCCTGCGGTTCTCTGGGGCCAACGTCCTGACTTTC. Amino acids: CASSLRFSGANVLTF. The V and J genes are TRBV4-1 and TRBJ2-6; D not resolved. The CDR3 has 15 residues. Trimming removed 4 bases from V and 0 bases from J, with 7 bases in between. Looked up from germline, CDR1 is MGHRA and CDR2 is YSYEKL.

The table lists this clone with a few counts. V usage is TRBV5-1 and J usage is TRBJ1-1; tentative D call: TRBD1 (5 bases). The CDR3 has 13 amino acids. The germline V gene encodes CDR1 SGHRS and CDR2 YFSETQ. V lost 5 bases, J lost 4 bases, and 12 bases lay in between. In nucleotides, the CDR3 is TGCGCCAGCAGAGTGCAGGGCGGCACTGAAGCTTTCTTT. This translates into CASRVQGGTEAFF.

This chain links TRBV9 with TRBJ1-3; D is uncertain. This CDR3 region has 15 residues. In germline, CDR1 is SGDLS, CDR2 YYNGEE. The V and J ends lost 3 bases and 2 bases respectively, with 12 bases between them. The chain's CDR3 is CASSAAPLAGNTIYF. CDR3 sequence (DNA): TGTGCCAGCAGCGCCGCCCCACTGGCTGGAAACACCATATATTTT.

The chain links TRBV7-3 to TRBJ2-1; TRBD2 matches 10 bases. J was trimmed by 9 bases and V by 4 bases; bases with no gene match: 12. The CDR3 contains 16 residues. CDR1 is SGHTA and CDR2 is FQGTGA in the germline V gene. CDR3 sequence (DNA): TGTGCCAGCAGCTCGAATGGACTAGCGGCGGGAGGTGAGCAGTTCTTC. This translates into CASSSNGLAAGGEQFF.

The gene calls are TRBV7-9 and TRBJ1-5, with D perhaps TRBD1 (5 bases). From germline, CDR1 is SEHNR and CDR2 FQNEAQ (reference sequence). The CDR3 contains 15 residues. The V end was cut by 4 bases, the J end by 7 bases, with 17 bases between. The DNA of the CDR3 is TGTGCCAGCAGCTCCGGCTCCGGACATGGACAGCCCCAGCATTTT. Translation gives CASSSGSGHGQPQHF.

This clone was found a few times. V and J are TRBV19 and TRBJ1-1; D may be TRBD1 (6 bases). Germline-derived CDR1 and CDR2 are LNHDA and SQIVND (reference sequence). V lost 8 bases, J lost 4 bases, and 26 bases lay in between. The CDR3 covers 17 residues. This CDR3 reads CASFAPTDRPWSTEAFF. CDR3 sequence (DNA): TGTGCCAGTTTTGCCCCAACGGACAGACCTTGGAGCACTGAAGCTTTCTTT.

The rearrangement uses TRBV12-5 and TRBJ2-1; 9 nucleotides align to TRBD1. There are 15 residues in the CDR3. J gave up 8 bases and V 6 bases, and 11 bases lay outside the gene matches. The germline V gene has CDR1 LGHNT and CDR2 FRNRAP. The CDR3 loop reads CASGPGLQGAYEQFF. DNA of the CDR3: TGTGCTAGTGGCCCGGGTCTACAGGGGGCTTATGAGCAGTTCTTC.

There are a few counts of this clone. The chain joins TRBV18 to TRBJ2-7; perhaps TRBD2 as D (6 bases). The CDR3 has 15 residues. CDR1 and CDR2 (germline): KGHSH, LQKENI. The ends were cut back, 6 bases at V and 0 bases at J, with 15 bases in the middle. Written as DNA, the CDR3 is TGTGCCAGCTCCTCGGGGAGCGGGCCCTCCTACGAGCAGTACTTC. Translation: CASSSGSGPSYEQYF. Looking up the rest from reference TRBV18 and TRBJ2-7 gives the full variable domain: NAGVMQNPRHLVRRRGQEARLRCSPMKGHSHVYWYRQLPEEGLKFMVYLQKENIIDESGMPKERFSAEFPKEGPSILRIQQVVRGDSAAYFCASSSGSGPSYEQYFGPGTRLTVT.